One sample yielded the 24 T cell receptor beta chains listed below, sequenced in a study of blood T cell repertoires in COVID-19. Using immunoSEQ multiplex PCR, the repertoire was profiled, and TCRdb retains in-frame clones only, with some absent. The sample contains around 250,000 clones, 75% to 90% of which appear only once. The sequencing sample was made of PBMCs or T cells enriched from blood (not recorded which). These receptors were collected from a woman aged 50 to 65 who had recovered from COVID-19.

The chain recombines TRBV6-1 with TRBJ2-7; 8 bases agree with TRBD1. This CDR3 has 17 amino acids. Germline V gene lookup returns CDR1 MNHNS and CDR2 SASEGT. J gave up 2 bases and V 4 bases, and 13 bases lay outside the gene matches. CDR3 region: CASSAKGAGGNAYEQYF. CDR3 sequence (DNA): TGTGCCAGCAGTGCAAAGGGAGCAGGGGGCAACGCCTACGAGCAGTACTTC.

This chain links TRBV11-2 with TRBJ1-2; D gene ambiguous. V dropped 2 bases and J dropped 7 bases, with 14 bases sitting between them. The CDR3 covers 14 residues. Germline V gene data show CDR1 as SGHAT and CDR2 as FQNNGV. DNA of the CDR3: TGTGCCAGCAGCTTATCTCCGGGAAGTGGTGGCTACACCTTC. Protein product: CASSLSPGSGGYTF.

This clone was counted a single time. The chain employs TRBV10-3 and TRBJ2-1; TRBD1 matches 11 bases. The V gene's germline CDR1 is ENHRY and CDR2 SYGVKD. Losses at the gene ends were 4 bases for V and 6 bases for J; bases not matched to a gene: 2. This CDR3 has 14 amino acids. Here the CDR3 DNA reads TGTGCCATCAGTGCCGGGACAGGGGGCAATGAGCAGTTCTTC. Translated: CAISAGTGGNEQFF.

The chain combines TRBV25-1 with TRBJ2-4; 8 nucleotides align to TRBD1. The ends lost 3 bases at V and 16 bases at J; junction bases unmatched: 5. Germline V gives CDR1 MGHDK, CDR2 SYGVNS. CDR3 length: 11 residues. The CDR3 DNA reads as TGTGCCAGCAGTGAGAGGACAGGGATATACTTC. Translated, it gives CASSERTGIYF.

The chain joins TRBV9 to TRBJ2-1; 8 bases are shared with TRBD2. Per germline, CDR1 SGDLS and CDR2 YYNGEE. CDR3 length: 13 residues. Unmatched junction bases numbered 7, after V lost 6 bases and J lost 8 bases. Here the CDR3 DNA reads TGTGCCAGCACCCGGACTAGCTCCCATGAGCAGTTCTTC. Its translation: CASTRTSSHEQFF.

A single count supports this clone. V gene TRBV7-8 combines with J gene TRBJ1-2, with TRBD1 as a possible D gene (6 bases). This CDR3 is 13 amino acids long. Germline values: CDR1 SGHVS, CDR2 FQNEAQ. Deletions cut 7 bases from V and 3 bases from J, with 12 bases between. The CDR3 reads CASNLGQHYGYTF. The DNA of the CDR3 is TGTGCCAGCAATCTCGGACAGCACTATGGCTACACCTTC.

The V call is TRBV28, the J call TRBJ2-3; 7 nucleotides line up with TRBD1. Germline V gene data show CDR1 as MDHEN and CDR2 as SYDVKM. The length of the CDR3 is 13 residues. The V segment lost 7 bases and the J segment 7 bases; nucleotides outside the gene matches: 8. CDR3 region: CASKRQGGNTQYF. In DNA form, the CDR3 reads TGTGCCAGCAAACGACAGGGTGGCAATACGCAGTATTTT.

The genes are TRBV7-9 and TRBJ1-3, with unresolved D. The CDR3 has 16 residues. V was trimmed by 3 bases and J by 2 bases, leaving 14 bases between them. The germline gives CDR1 SEHNR, CDR2 FQNEAQ (reference sequence). In nucleotides, the CDR3 is TGTGCCAGCAGCTTTGGAGGGAAAGGTGCTGGAAACACCATATATTTT. As protein: CASSFGGKGAGNTIYF. The full variable domain, completed using reference TRBV7-9 and TRBJ1-3, is DTGVSQNPRHKITKRGQNVTFRCDPISEHNRLYWYRQTLGQGPEFLTYFQNEAQLEKSRLLSDRFSAERPKGSFSTLEIQRTEQGDSAMYLCASSFGGKGAGNTIYFGEGSWLTVV.

The chain has TRBV5-1 and TRBJ2-7; 11 bases line up with TRBD2. Trimming cost V 2 bases and J 4 bases; bases outside gene matches: 11. The CDR3 totals 17 residues. CDR1 is SGHRS, CDR2 YFSETQ, per germline. The CDR3 sequence: CASSLELSTSGRYEQYF. The CDR3 nucleotides are TGCGCCAGCAGCTTAGAACTTTCCACTAGCGGGAGATACGAGCAGTACTTC.

The V and J genes are TRBV6-1 and TRBJ1-2; weak D call: TRBD1 (5 bases). This CDR3 region has 11 residues. Trimming shortened V by 1 base and J by 14 bases, and 11 bases separated the two germline ends. Germline CDR1 and CDR2: MNHNS and SASEGT. CDR3 DNA: TGTGCCAGCAGTGAAGGGCAGGGTTGGACCTTC. Translated, it gives CASSEGQGWTF.

This clone was counted a few times. The V gene is TRBV6-5, the J gene TRBJ1-3; maybe TRBD1 (6 bases). The germline V and J ends were trimmed by 0 bases and 1 base, with 10 bases remaining between them. Germline V gene data show CDR1 as MNHEY and CDR2 as SVGAGI. This CDR3 has 16 amino acids. The CDR3 loop reads CASSYSGGLSGNTIYF. The CDR3 nucleotides are TGTGCCAGCAGTTACTCCGGGGGGCTTTCTGGAAACACCATATATTTT.

The V call is TRBV11-2, the J call TRBJ2-5, with 12 bases lining up with TRBD1. Looked up from germline, CDR1 is SGHAT and CDR2 is FQNNGV. Trimming removed 7 bases from V and 4 bases from J; junction bases left unmatched: 7. This CDR3 comprises 15 residues. The CDR3 DNA reads as TGTGCCAGCACTTGGGACAGGGGGCGGGGAGAGACCCAGTACTTC. Translated, it gives CASTWDRGRGETQYF.

This chain connects TRBV3-1 (or the pseudogene TRBV3-2) to TRBJ1-1; possibly TRBD1 for D (5 bases). Trimming stripped 0 bases from V and 11 bases from J, with 10 bases between. Germline CDR1 LGHDT, CDR2 YNNKEL (reference sequence). This CDR3 is 12 amino acids long. The CDR3 coding sequence is TGTGCCAGCAGCCAAGACAGGGTGAATGCTTTCTTT. Translated, it gives CASSQDRVNAFF.

The sample holds a few counts of this clone. CDR3 amino acids: CASSLGQEGTEAFF. In DNA form, the CDR3 reads TGTGCCAGCAGCTTAGGTCAGGAGGGGACTGAAGCTTTCTTT. The V and J genes are TRBV11-2 and TRBJ1-1; a weak D match, TRBD1 (5 bases). Germline CDR1 reads SGHAT; CDR2 reads FQNNGV. The CDR3 runs to 14 residues. V was pared by 1 base and J by 5 bases, with 11 bases between.

This chain's CDR3 is CASSIVRQGGQPQHF. In DNA, the CDR3 is TGTGCCAGTAGTATAGTTCGACAGGGGGGGCAGCCCCAGCATTTT. The chain carries TRBV19 and TRBJ1-5; TRBD1 matches 9 bases. The CDR3 runs 15 residues. V shed 1 base and J 7 bases; nucleotides not matched to a gene: 5. Germline-derived CDR1 and CDR2 are LNHDA and SQIVND (reference sequence).

This clone was counted once. This sequence joins TRBV28 and TRBJ1-5, with D possibly matching TRBD1 (5 bases). Germline V gene sequence: CDR1 MDHEN, CDR2 SYDVKM. This CDR3 spans 16 amino acids. Trimming removed 5 bases from V and 3 bases from J, with 17 bases in between. CDR3: CASSPGRRGNNQPQHF. The CDR3 nucleotides read TGTGCCAGCAGTCCCGGGAGAAGGGGAAACAATCAGCCCCAGCATTTT.

The V gene is TRBV28, the J gene TRBJ1-2, with 7 bases lining up with TRBD1. Germline CDR1 and CDR2: MDHEN and SYDVKM. This CDR3 region has 15 residues. The trim removed 7 bases at V and 4 bases at J, leaving 12 bases unmatched. This CDR3 reads CASKTYRGSSYGYTF. The DNA of the CDR3 is TGTGCCAGCAAAACTTACAGGGGATCATCCTATGGCTACACCTTC.

The chain couples TRBV7-9 to TRBJ2-7; D gene ambiguous. V was trimmed by 5 bases and J by 4 bases, leaving 9 bases between them. The length of the CDR3 is 12 residues. Germline CDR1 is SEHNR and CDR2 is FQNEAQ (reference sequence). The DNA for the CDR3 is TGTGCCAGCAGCCCGATCGGTTACGAGCAGTACTTC. Translation gives CASSPIGYEQYF.

The chain joins TRBV29-1 to TRBJ2-7, with 10 bases lining up with TRBD2. The germline CDR1 and CDR2 sequences are SQVTM and ANQGSEA. CDR3 length equals 17 residues. The CDR3 protein is CTSWAASGSQGSYEQYF. The CDR3 DNA follows: TGCACGTCCTGGGCGGCTAGCGGGAGCCAGGGCTCCTACGAGCAGTACTTC.

CDR3 protein: CASQGAGELFF. The CDR3 nucleotides read TGTGCCAGCCAGGGGGCCGGGGAGCTGTTTTTT. The chain uses TRBV12-3 or TRBV12-4 and TRBJ2-2; 7 bases align to TRBD1. The CDR3 spans 11 residues. J gave up 6 bases and V 8 bases, and 0 bases lay outside the gene matches.

V gene TRBV2 combines with J gene TRBJ2-1, with TRBD2 as a possible D gene (6 bases). V was cut by 5 bases and J by 2 bases, with 10 bases left in between. Germline CDR1 reads SNHLY; CDR2 reads FYNNEI. This CDR3 contains 14 residues. DNA for the CDR3: TGTGCCAGCAGTCTGGAGCGGGCCTACAATGAGCAGTTCTTC. Protein sequence: CASSLERAYNEQFF.

This rearrangement joins TRBV2 to TRBJ1-1; no clear D. The CDR3 totals 13 residues. Germline V gives CDR1 SNHLY, CDR2 FYNNEI. Trimming left V 5 bases short and J 1 base short, with 8 bases between. The CDR3 spells CASSLDPNTEAFF. The CDR3 region has the DNA TGTGCCAGCAGTCTAGATCCGAACACTGAAGCTTTCTTT.

The rearrangement uses TRBV3-1 (or the pseudogene TRBV3-2) and TRBJ2-5; TRBD1 is a possible D gene (5 bases). The CDR3 is made up of 14 amino acids. Germline loops: CDR1 LGHDT, CDR2 YNNKEL (reference sequence). Between the trimmed V and J ends, which lost 3 bases and 5 bases, there was a span of 13 bases. The CDR3 reads CASSQNSRVETQYF. The CDR3 nucleotides read TGTGCCAGCAGCCAGAACAGCAGGGTTGAGACCCAGTACTTC.

This chain uses TRBV9 with TRBJ1-1; D not resolved. CDR1 SGDLS and CDR2 YYNGEE come from the germline V gene. V was pared by 0 bases and J by 2 bases, with 5 bases between. This CDR3 contains 13 residues. The CDR3 coding sequence is TGTGCCAGCAGCGTAGTTCCTAACACTGAAGCTTTCTTT. It is translated as CASSVVPNTEAFF.